Below are 4 T cell receptor beta chains sequenced from a single sample in a study of blood T cell repertoires in COVID-19. Generated by immunoSEQ multiplex PCR, the TCRdb table keeps only in-frame clones and is missing some. The sample contains about 36,000 clones, around four fifths of which appear only once. Sequencing was done on a sample of peripheral blood. The receptor set was obtained from a human donor in a cohort sampled during active or convalescent COVID-19. The donor label of this sample is uncertain.

J is TRBJ1-1 and V is TRBV9; no definite D call. Germline loops: CDR1 SGDLS, CDR2 YYNGEE. The V end was cut by 4 bases, the J end by 2 bases, with 9 bases between. This CDR3 has 13 amino acids. CDR3 in amino acids: CASSPGINTEAFF. CDR3 DNA: TGTGCCAGCAGCCCCGGGATCAACACTGAAGCTTTCTTT.

V and J are TRBV5-1 and TRBJ2-5, with a possible D match to TRBD2 (5 bases). V was trimmed by 7 bases and J by 4 bases, leaving 20 bases between them. Germline CDR1 and CDR2: SGHRS and YFSETQ. The CDR3 is 15 residues long. The CDR3 nucleotides read TGCGCCAGCTCCCTCCAGGCCCGAGAGGGAGAGACCCAGTACTTC. Translated, it gives CASSLQAREGETQYF.

This clone was recorded a few times. The V call is TRBV5-1, the J call TRBJ1-6, with 8 bases lining up with TRBD1. The CDR3 contains 14 residues. J gave up 10 bases and V 4 bases, and 7 bases lay outside the gene matches. Germline CDR1 is SGHRS and CDR2 is YFSETQ. The CDR3: CASSEWTGKSPLHF. The CDR3 DNA reads TGCGCCAGCAGCGAATGGACAGGGAAATCACCCCTCCACTTT. Supplemented by reference TRBV5-1 and TRBJ1-6, the full variable domain reads KAGVTQTPRYLIKTRGQQVTLSCSPISGHRSVSWYQQTPGQGLQFLFEYFSETQRNKGNFPGRFSGRQFSNSRSEMNVSTLELGDSALYLCASSEWTGKSPLHFGNGTRLTVT.

The rearrangement joins TRBV5-1 to TRBJ1-5; no definite D call. The CDR3 extends over 13 amino acids. Trimming stripped 3 bases from V and 2 bases from J, with 6 bases between. The germline V gene encodes CDR1 SGHRS and CDR2 YFSETQ. The CDR3 DNA follows: TGCGCCAGCAGCTCGGAGGGCAATCAGCCCCAGCATTTT. It encodes CASSSEGNQPQHF.